What follows are 27 T cell receptor beta chains derived from one specimen sequenced in a study of Ad26.COV2.S vaccination and SARS-CoV-2 variants. Treatment described: about 20 received Ad26.COV2.S at low or high dose, single or two shots; 5 received placebo; per-sample allocation not given. On day 63 after the first injection, vaccine and placebo recipients gave samples. TCRdb's copy holds only in-frame clones and misses some; the assay was immunoSEQ multiplex PCR. The repertoire holds about 350,000 clones, with roughly 90% as singletons. Sequencing used peripheral blood, obtained in a trial of Ad26.COV2.S vaccine versus placebo. The receptors originated from a person between 18 and 60 years old who received the Ad26.COV2.S COVID-19 vaccine or a placebo.

The chain joins TRBV7-9 to TRBJ2-2, with 9 bases matching TRBD2. Germline V gene sequence: CDR1 SEHNR, CDR2 FQNEAQ (reference sequence). V trimming: 4 bases; J trimming: 4 bases; junction bases outside the gene matches: 4. The CDR3 has 15 amino acids. The CDR3 nucleotides are TGTGCCAGCAGCTACTCTAGCGGGGTCACCGGGGAGCTGTTTTTT. Translating it yields CASSYSSGVTGELFF. The variable domain in full, completed from reference TRBV7-9 and TRBJ2-2, reads DTGVSQNPRHKITKRGQNVTFRCDPISEHNRLYWYRQTLGQGPEFLTYFQNEAQLEKSRLLSDRFSAERPKGSFSTLEIQRTEQGDSAMYLCASSYSSGVTGELFFGEGSRLTVL.

The chain recombines TRBV2 with TRBJ1-2; maybe TRBD1 (5 bases). Germline lookup yields CDR1 SNHLY and CDR2 FYNNEI. This CDR3 has 13 amino acids. The germline V and J ends were trimmed by 6 bases and 4 bases, with 12 bases remaining between them. In nucleotides, the CDR3 is TGTGCCAGCAGGGGCCCTGGGGGCTATGGCTACACCTTC. This gives the protein CASRGPGGYGYTF.

The rearrangement joins TRBV11-1 to TRBJ2-7; 9 bases map to TRBD2. Germline lookup yields CDR1 SGHAT and CDR2 FQDESV (reference sequence). This CDR3 has 15 residues. Germline trimming cut 3 bases from V and 7 bases from J; bases unmatched to any gene: 10. CDR3 DNA sequence: TGTGCCAGCAGCTTCAAATTAGCGGGAGAGCAAGAGCAGTACTTC. It specifies CASSFKLAGEQEQYF.

This chain links TRBV15 with TRBJ1-3, with 10 bases that match TRBD1. The CDR3 sequence is 15 residues long. CDR1 is LNHNV, CDR2 YYDKDF, per germline (reference sequence). V lost 4 bases, J lost 4 bases, and 4 bases stayed unmatched. CDR3 region: CATSTDRGVGNTIYF. CDR3 in DNA: TGTGCCACCAGCACGGACAGGGGGGTCGGAAACACCATATATTTT.

The CDR3 reads CATSDFKQGSYGYTF. CDR3 nucleotides: TGTGCCACCAGTGATTTTAAACAGGGGTCCTATGGCTACACCTTC. The chain is built from TRBV24-1 and TRBJ1-2; 7 bases fit TRBD1. Looked up from germline, CDR1 is KGHDR and CDR2 is SFDVKD. V was clipped by 1 base and J by 4 bases; unmatched bases: 5. The CDR3 contains 15 residues.

This sequence joins TRBV6-6 and TRBJ1-6, with a possible D match to TRBD1 (6 bases). Trimming pared 5 bases from V and 14 bases from J, leaving 16 bases between. This CDR3 spans 13 amino acids. Germline values: CDR1 MNHNY, CDR2 SVGAGI (reference sequence). CDR3 in DNA: TGTGCCAGCAGTCCGCGGGCCCAGGGGACCCTCCACTTT. This codes for CASSPRAQGTLHF.

The gene calls are TRBV6-1 and TRBJ2-4; TRBD1 agrees at 10 bases. With V trimmed by 6 bases and J by 4 bases, 3 bases remained unmatched. This CDR3 comprises 14 residues. The germline CDR1 and CDR2 sequences are MNHNS and SASEGT. The CDR3 protein is CASRWTGGKNIQYF. CDR3 DNA sequence: TGTGCCAGCAGGTGGACAGGGGGGAAAAACATTCAGTACTTC.

The V call is TRBV9, the J call TRBJ2-7; D is possibly TRBD1 or TRBD2 (5 bases each). V lost 5 bases and J 3 bases, leaving 9 bases between the germline ends. The CDR3 consists of 12 residues. From germline, CDR1 is SGDLS and CDR2 YYNGEE. CDR3 amino acids: CASSGDGYEQYF. The CDR3 DNA reads TGTGCCAGCAGTGGGGACGGCTACGAGCAGTACTTC.

The V and J genes are TRBV11-2 and TRBJ1-3; D perhaps matches TRBD1 (6 bases). CDR3 length: 17 amino acids. V was cut by 4 bases and J by 0 bases, with 16 bases left in between. Germline loops: CDR1 SGHAT, CDR2 FQNNGV. The CDR3 protein is CASSSYDQGHSGNTIYF. The CDR3 DNA sequence: TGTGCCAGCAGCTCCTATGATCAGGGGCACTCTGGAAACACCATATATTTT.

This chain connects TRBV7-9 to TRBJ2-5, with D perhaps TRBD1 (6 bases). The CDR3 is 14 residues long. Deletions cut 6 bases from V and 5 bases from J, with 16 bases between. Germline loops: CDR1 SEHNR, CDR2 FQNEAQ (reference sequence). The CDR3 loop is CASSFSGAEETQYF. In nucleotides, the CDR3 is TGTGCCAGCAGTTTCTCAGGGGCAGAGGAGACCCAGTACTTC.

On this clone: One junction end does not reproduce the germline sequence, and a read error may be involved. The V and J genes are TRBV5-1 and TRBJ2-4; D possibly uses TRBD1 or TRBD2 (5 bases each). CDR1 and CDR2 (germline): SGHRS, YFSETQ. The CDR3 totals 11 residues. CDR3 amino acids: CASSLGDGLHF. In nucleotides, the CDR3 is TGCGCCAGCAGCTTGGGGGACGGTCTGCACTTC.

The chain has TRBV11-2 and TRBJ2-5; D may be TRBD2 (5 bases). CDR1 and CDR2 from the germline V gene are SGHAT and FQNNGV. The CDR3 loop spans 15 amino acids. Deletions cut 4 bases from V and 5 bases from J, with 17 bases between. The CDR3 DNA reads TGTGCCAGCAGCTACCGGAGCACGGACTCGGAGACCCAGTACTTC. As protein: CASSYRSTDSETQYF.

The rearrangement uses TRBV4-2 and TRBJ2-7, with D uncertain. The ends were cut back, 0 bases at V and 6 bases at J, with 6 bases in the middle. The germline V gene has CDR1 LGHNA and CDR2 YNFKEQ. The CDR3 runs 12 residues. The CDR3 here is CASSQEGREQYF. In DNA form, the CDR3 reads TGTGCCAGCAGCCAAGAGGGCCGCGAGCAGTACTTC.

This chain joins TRBV5-1 and TRBJ1-3; 7 bases match TRBD1. Germline V gene data show CDR1 as SGHRS and CDR2 as YFSETQ. This CDR3 region has 14 residues. Trimming took 4 bases from V and 4 from J; bases not matched to a gene: 5. CDR3 region: CASSPGTAGNTIYF. As DNA, the CDR3 is TGCGCCAGCAGCCCGGGGACAGCCGGAAACACCATATATTTT.

The chain is built from TRBV9 and TRBJ1-5; no definite D call. The V gene's germline CDR1 is SGDLS and CDR2 YYNGEE. The length of the CDR3 is 14 residues. V dropped 0 bases and J dropped 2 bases, with 6 bases sitting between them. In nucleotides, the CDR3 is TGTGCCAGCAGCGTAGGACTGGGCAATCAGCCCCAGCATTTT. The encoded protein is CASSVGLGNQPQHF. Based on the CDR3 plus reference TRBV9 and TRBJ1-5, the full variable domain is DSGVTQTPKHLITATGQRVTLRCSPRSGDLSVYWYQQSLDQGLQFLIQYYNGEERAKGNILERFSAQQFPDLHSELNLSSLELGDSALYFCASSVGLGNQPQHFGDGTRLSIL.

This clone was observed a handful of times. V is TRBV7-9 and J is TRBJ2-2; tentatively, D is TRBD1 or TRBD2 (5 bases each). The germline CDR1 and CDR2 sequences are SEHNR and FQNEAQ (reference sequence). The CDR3 loop spans 15 amino acids. V lost 7 bases and J 2 bases, leaving 14 bases between the germline ends. CDR3 residues: CASIVWGSNTGELFF. The CDR3 DNA follows: TGTGCCAGCATAGTATGGGGGAGCAACACCGGGGAGCTGTTTTTT.

The chain is built from TRBV4-2 and TRBJ2-1, with D unclear. This CDR3 has 15 residues. From germline, CDR1 is LGHNA and CDR2 YNFKEQ. The V gene lost 0 bases and the J gene lost 1 base, with 7 bases spanning the gap. The DNA of the CDR3 is TGTGCCAGCAGCCAAGATGTAGCTTCCTACAATGAGCAGTTCTTC. Translated, it gives CASSQDVASYNEQFF.

The V gene is TRBV27, the J gene TRBJ1-1; 7 bases align to TRBD1. Germline CDR1 and CDR2: MNHEY and SMNVEV (reference sequence). The CDR3 runs to 12 residues. V was clipped by 7 bases and J by 3 bases; unmatched bases: 2. The CDR3 here is CASKDRYTEAFF. The CDR3 nucleotides read TGTGCCAGCAAGGACAGGTACACTGAAGCTTTCTTT.

The rearrangement joins TRBV5-5 to TRBJ2-7; D gene uncertain. This CDR3 is built from 12 residues. Germline values: CDR1 SGHKS, CDR2 YYEKEE (reference sequence). V gave up 0 bases and J gave up 6 bases, with 7 bases separating them. CDR3 loop: CASSLVHSEQYF. The CDR3 nucleotides read TGTGCCAGCAGCTTGGTCCACAGCGAGCAGTACTTC.

The V and J genes are TRBV12-3 or TRBV12-4 and TRBJ2-5, with D perhaps TRBD1 (5 bases). V lost 6 bases and J 3 bases, leaving 11 bases between the germline ends. This CDR3 contains 13 residues. The CDR3 region has the DNA TGTGCCAGCAGCCGGACAAGAAAAGAGACCCAGTACTTC. Translating gives CASSRTRKETQYF.

The V gene is TRBV28, the J gene TRBJ2-2, with 9 bases that match TRBD1. Losses at the gene ends were 6 bases for V and 6 bases for J; bases not matched to a gene: 5. The CDR3 sequence is 14 residues long. From germline, CDR1 is MDHEN and CDR2 SYDVKM. In nucleotides, the CDR3 is TGTGCCAGCAGAAGGACAGGGGATGCCGGGGAGCTGTTTTTT. Translation: CASRRTGDAGELFF.

This chain links TRBV7-6 with TRBJ1-6, with a weak D call TRBD1 (6 bases). Germline CDR1 and CDR2: SGHVS and FNYEAQ. The CDR3 loop spans 15 amino acids. Trimming left V 3 bases short and J 0 bases short, with 6 bases between. In nucleotides, the CDR3 is TGTGCCAGCAGCTTGGACAGCTCCTATAATTCACCCCTCCACTTT. Protein: CASSLDSSYNSPLHF.

The gene calls are TRBV24-1 and TRBJ1-2; tentative D call: TRBD1 (5 bases). With 3 bases removed from V and 8 bases from J, the gap between germline ends came to 12 bases. This CDR3 spans 13 amino acids. The germline V gene encodes CDR1 KGHDR and CDR2 SFDVKD. CDR3 sequence reads: CATSDGGWGGYTF. The CDR3 nucleotides are TGTGCCACCAGTGATGGGGGTTGGGGCGGCTACACCTTC.

Notes on this clone: Within the sample, other DNA sequences also encode this same CDR3. The chain uses TRBV5-1 and TRBJ1-1; D remains ambiguous. The germline gives CDR1 SGHRS, CDR2 YFSETQ. The CDR3 runs to 14 residues. Trimming shortened V by 0 bases and J by 1 base, and 7 bases separated the two germline ends. CDR3 coding DNA: TGCGCCAGCAGCTTGGAGGGTGGGAACACTGAAGCTTTCTTT. Translating gives CASSLEGGNTEAFF.

The V call is TRBV5-1, the J call TRBJ1-2, with 7 bases fitting TRBD1. Trimming cost V 1 base and J 6 bases; bases outside gene matches: 3. The V gene's germline CDR1 is SGHRS and CDR2 YFSETQ. CDR3 length: 13 amino acids. The CDR3 region is CASSLTGEDGYTF. In DNA, the CDR3 is TGCGCCAGCAGCTTGACAGGGGAGGATGGCTACACCTTC. Full variable domain (outside the CDR3, taken from reference TRBV5-1 and TRBJ1-2): KAGVTQTPRYLIKTRGQQVTLSCSPISGHRSVSWYQQTPGQGLQFLFEYFSETQRNKGNFPGRFSGRQFSNSRSEMNVSTLELGDSALYLCASSLTGEDGYTFGSGTRLTVV.

The chain joins TRBV5-1 to TRBJ1-6; TRBD1 aligns across 10 bases. V lost 0 bases to trimming and J lost 9 bases; unmatched junction nucleotides: 6. CDR3 length: 16 residues. Germline CDR1 SGHRS, CDR2 YFSETQ. CDR3 DNA sequence: TGCGCCAGCAGCTTGGTACCGGGACAGGGGAGTTCACCCCTCCACTTT. As protein: CASSLVPGQGSSPLHF.

The genes are TRBV28 and TRBJ2-4; D is uncertain. Germline V gene data show CDR1 as MDHEN and CDR2 as SYDVKM. The CDR3 is made up of 14 amino acids. Trimming pared 7 bases from V and 3 bases from J, leaving 13 bases between. DNA for the CDR3: TGTGCCAGCACCCAGCCCGTCGACAAAAACATTCAGTACTTC. Translating it yields CASTQPVDKNIQYF.